The 32 T cell receptor beta chains presented below share a single source sample, sequenced in a study of PD-L1 blockade in urothelial cancer. Method: immunoSEQ multiplex PCR; TCRdb's copy keeps in-frame clones and lacks some. This sample has 55,000 to 80,000 clones; around 81% occur once, and the top ten carry 3.2%. Described time point: pretreatment peripheral blood. The sample in question was PBMCs, obtained around atezolizumab (anti-PD-L1) treatment. Receptor source: a man between 70 and 80 years old with urothelial cancer.

V and J are TRBV6-6 and TRBJ2-3; TRBD1 aligns across 8 bases. CDR1 is MNHNY and CDR2 is SVGAGI in the germline V gene (reference sequence). CDR3 length equals 16 residues. V gave up 7 bases and J gave up 1 base; unmatched junction bases: 10. The CDR3 region is CASNLGQGSRTDTQYF. The CDR3 nucleotides are TGTGCCAGCAATCTTGGACAGGGAAGTCGCACAGATACGCAGTATTTT.

The rearrangement joins TRBV9 to TRBJ2-1, with a weak D call TRBD2 (6 bases). The length of the CDR3 is 14 residues. V was clipped by 0 bases and J by 6 bases, with 10 bases between them. Germline CDR1 reads SGDLS; CDR2 reads YYNGEE. In DNA, the CDR3 is TGTGCCAGCAGCGTAGCTCTAGCGATCAATGAGCAGTTCTTC. Translated, it gives CASSVALAINEQFF.

This rearrangement joins TRBV28 to TRBJ2-7; TRBD2 aligns across 8 bases. The CDR3 is 17 residues long. Germline CDR1 MDHEN, CDR2 SYDVKM. With V trimmed by 1 base and J by 0 bases, 8 bases remained unmatched. CDR3 loop: CASSLSRRAGASYEQYF. CDR3 nucleotides: TGTGCCAGCAGTTTATCTAGGCGAGCGGGAGCCTCCTACGAGCAGTACTTC. The full variable domain, rest sourced from reference TRBV28 and TRBJ2-7, is DVKVTQSSRYLVKRTGEKVFLECVQDMDHENMFWYRQDPGLGLRLIYFSYDVKMKEKGDIPEGYSVSREKKERFSLILESASTNQTSMYLCASSLSRRAGASYEQYFGPGTRLTVT.

In its sample, this clone was seen a few times. This chain links TRBV6-1 with TRBJ1-1, with D possibly matching TRBD1 (6 bases). The CDR3 is 13 amino acids. Trimming took off 6 bases at V and 0 bases at J, with 8 bases between the two ends. CDR1 is MNHNS, CDR2 SASEGT, per germline. Written as DNA, the CDR3 is TGTGCCAGCAGCTGGACAGTGAACACTGAAGCTTTCTTT. Protein product: CASSWTVNTEAFF.

The V and J genes are TRBV5-8 and TRBJ1-5; perhaps TRBD1 as D (5 bases). Germline CDR1 SGHTS, CDR2 YDEGEE. The CDR3 covers 14 residues. The V and J ends lost 6 bases and 1 base respectively, with 11 bases between them. Here the CDR3 reads CASKKRGSNQPQHF. CDR3 sequence (DNA): TGTGCCAGCAAGAAAAGGGGAAGCAATCAGCCCCAGCATTTT.

Comments on this clone: Other DNA sequences in this specimen translate into the identical CDR3. The chain employs TRBV11-2 and TRBJ2-5; D is unclear. The CDR3 is made up of 11 amino acids. Per germline, CDR1 SGHAT and CDR2 FQNNGV. Trimming cost V 2 bases and J 5 bases, with 3 bases left between them. Here the CDR3 reads CASSLQETQYF. The CDR3 DNA follows: TGTGCCAGCAGCTTACAGGAGACCCAGTACTTC. The entire variable domain, with the rest obtained from reference TRBV11-2 and TRBJ2-5, is as follows: EAGVAQSPRYKIIEKRQSVAFWCNPISGHATLYWYQQILGQGPKLLIQFQNNGVVDDSQLPKDRFSAERLKGVDSTLKIQPAKLEDSAVYLCASSLQETQYFGPGTRLLVL.

The V call is TRBV19, the J call TRBJ1-1; D gene ambiguous. Trimming took 3 bases from V and 5 from J, leaving 13 bases between them. This CDR3 has 14 residues. Germline-derived CDR1 and CDR2 are LNHDA and SQIVND (reference sequence). Written as DNA, the CDR3 is TGTGCCAGTAGTATTGGTGGAATGAGGACTGAAGCTTTCTTT. It encodes CASSIGGMRTEAFF.

This clone showed up just a few times. This sequence joins TRBV5-1 and TRBJ1-1; 7 nucleotides agree with TRBD1. Germline assignment: CDR1 SGHRS and CDR2 YFSETQ. CDR3 length: 15 amino acids. V shed 4 bases and J 3 bases; nucleotides not matched to a gene: 9. In nucleotides, the CDR3 is TGCGCCAGCAGCCTGCGACAGGGTAAAGACACTGAAGCTTTCTTT. It translates to CASSLRQGKDTEAFF.

The chain has TRBV9 and TRBJ2-7; 9 bases line up with TRBD1. From germline, CDR1 is SGDLS and CDR2 YYNGEE. The CDR3 spans 15 residues. The J segment lost 0 bases and the V segment lost 4 bases, leaving 5 bases of the junction unmatched. CDR3 sequence (DNA): TGTGCCAGCAGCCGACAGGGGGACAGCTCCTACGAGCAGTACTTC. Translated: CASSRQGDSSYEQYF.

The rearrangement links TRBV30 to TRBJ2-1; 9 nucleotides line up with TRBD2. With V trimmed by 7 bases and J by 9 bases, 13 bases remained unmatched. The V gene's germline CDR1 is GTSNPN and CDR2 SVGIG (reference sequence). The CDR3 loop spans 14 amino acids. As DNA, the CDR3 is TGTGCCTCCTATAAAGCGGGGGGATCGGCTGAGCAGTTCTTC. This sequence encodes CASYKAGGSAEQFF.

The CDR3 loop reads CASSPRGAEAFF. CDR3 bases: TGTGCCAGCAGCCCACGTGGAGCAGAAGCTTTCTTT. The chain carries TRBV6-5 and TRBJ1-1; no reliable D call. CDR3 length equals 12 residues. Germline V gene sequence: CDR1 MNHEY, CDR2 SVGAGI. The ends were cut back, 6 bases at V and 8 bases at J, with 13 bases in the middle.

J is TRBJ2-2 and V is TRBV9; 8 bases are shared with TRBD2. The CDR3 has 16 residues. The V gene end was trimmed by 1 base and the J gene end by 6 bases; junction bases not matched to a gene: 8. The germline gives CDR1 SGDLS, CDR2 YYNGEE. The CDR3 loop reads CASSVLPSGSSGELFF. As DNA, the CDR3 is TGTGCCAGCAGCGTACTCCCGAGCGGGAGTTCCGGGGAGCTGTTTTTT.

The V call is TRBV2, the J call TRBJ2-7; D might be TRBD1 (6 bases). V lost 6 bases and J 2 bases, leaving 14 bases between the germline ends. The germline CDR1 and CDR2 sequences are SNHLY and FYNNEI. This CDR3 has 14 residues. The CDR3 here is CASSLGQQTYEQYF. As DNA, the CDR3 is TGTGCCAGCAGCTTGGGACAACAAACCTACGAGCAGTACTTC.

The rearrangement links TRBV27 to TRBJ2-3; perhaps TRBD2 as D (5 bases). The CDR3 consists of 15 residues. Deletions cut 2 bases from V and 3 bases from J, with 12 bases between. Germline loops: CDR1 MNHEY, CDR2 SMNVEV (reference sequence). The CDR3, as DNA: TGTGCCAGCAGTTTAAGCGGAGAGGTTACAGATACGCAGTATTTT. Its protein is CASSLSGEVTDTQYF.

The genes are TRBV30 and TRBJ1-1; D is ambiguous. Trimming removed 4 bases from V and 5 bases from J, with 14 bases in between. In germline, CDR1 is GTSNPN, CDR2 SVGIG (reference sequence). The CDR3 totals 13 residues. CDR3: CAWKQGPGTEAFF. CDR3 nucleotides: TGTGCCTGGAAACAAGGGCCGGGAACTGAAGCTTTCTTT.

The V gene is TRBV15, the J gene TRBJ2-7, with TRBD2 matching over 10 bases. Trimming at V came to 0 bases and at J to 3 bases, leaving 14 bases not matched to a gene. Germline loops: CDR1 LNHNV, CDR2 YYDKDF (reference sequence). The CDR3 extends over 19 amino acids. DNA of the CDR3: TGTGCCACCAGCAGAGATACGGGCGGGGCTAGCGGGAGTATCTACGAGCAGTACTTC. Translated, it gives CATSRDTGGASGSIYEQYF.

V and J are TRBV5-1 and TRBJ2-5; TRBD1 matches at 11 bases. CDR1 and CDR2 from the germline V gene are SGHRS and YFSETQ. V lost 4 bases, J lost 3 bases, and 11 bases stayed unmatched. The CDR3 runs 17 residues. Here the CDR3 reads CASSPRDRGTPEETQYF. As DNA, the CDR3 is TGCGCCAGCAGCCCAAGGGACAGGGGGACCCCAGAAGAGACCCAGTACTTC.

The chain couples TRBV5-1 to TRBJ2-1; 14 nucleotides agree with TRBD2. This CDR3 has 16 amino acids. In germline, CDR1 is SGHRS, CDR2 YFSETQ. V lost 4 bases and J lost 8; bases outside the gene matches: 8. The CDR3 region has the DNA TGCGCCAGCAGCCCTGGGACTAGCGGGAGACCGGATGAGCAGTTCTTC. It specifies CASSPGTSGRPDEQFF.

The genes are TRBV2 and TRBJ2-7; weak D call: TRBD2 (5 bases). Germline loops: CDR1 SNHLY, CDR2 FYNNEI. This CDR3 comprises 14 residues. V was pared by 6 bases and J by 7 bases, with 19 bases between. CDR3 protein: CASRNQRRSWEQYF. CDR3 nucleotides: TGTGCCAGCAGGAACCAGCGGAGGTCCTGGGAGCAGTACTTC.

This clone was seen only once. This chain joins TRBV6-5 and TRBJ1-1; D unclear. This CDR3 comprises 15 residues. V gave up 2 bases and J gave up 1 base, with 11 bases separating them. Germline lookup yields CDR1 MNHEY and CDR2 SVGAGI. The CDR3 nucleotides are TGTGCCAGCAGTTACCGGAGGACGGGGAACACTGAAGCTTTCTTT. Protein product: CASSYRRTGNTEAFF.

The V and J genes are TRBV28 and TRBJ2-1; 12 bases map to TRBD2. The CDR3 extends over 15 amino acids. Unmatched junction bases numbered 5, after V lost 7 bases and J lost 4 bases. Germline V gene lookup returns CDR1 MDHEN and CDR2 SYDVKM. Here the CDR3 reads CASTSGTSGYNEQFF. CDR3 sequence (DNA): TGTGCCAGCACATCCGGGACTAGCGGGTACAATGAGCAGTTCTTC.

This clone appeared a few times. The chain couples TRBV6-6 to TRBJ1-5; 8 bases are shared with TRBD1. The CDR3 consists of 13 residues. Per the germline V gene, CDR1 is MNHNY and CDR2 is SVGAGI (reference sequence). The trim removed 8 bases at V and 2 bases at J, leaving 2 bases unmatched. DNA for the CDR3: TGTGCCAGCGGACAGGGTGGCAATCAGCCCCAGCATTTT. It encodes CASGQGGNQPQHF.

J is TRBJ2-7 and V is TRBV4-1, with D maybe TRBD2 (5 bases). The CDR3 extends over 14 amino acids. With 4 bases removed from V and 6 bases from J, the gap between germline ends came to 16 bases. CDR1 and CDR2 (germline): MGHRA, YSYEKL. CDR3 in DNA: TGCGCCAGCAGCCTCCAGGAGGTTTTGGGCGAGCAGTACTTC. Protein sequence: CASSLQEVLGEQYF.

The sample holds one count of this clone. V gene TRBV25-1 combines with J gene TRBJ1-1, with D perhaps TRBD1 (5 bases). The CDR3 contains 12 residues. Looked up from germline, CDR1 is MGHDK and CDR2 is SYGVNS. Trimming pared 7 bases from V and 5 bases from J, leaving 11 bases between. CDR3 protein: CASKLGGTEAFF. The CDR3 nucleotides are TGTGCCAGCAAGCTCGGGGGGACTGAAGCTTTCTTT.

The V gene is TRBV19, the J gene TRBJ1-5; D is possibly TRBD1 (6 bases). Trimming removed 7 bases from V and 3 bases from J, with 13 bases in between. CDR3 length: 14 amino acids. Germline loops: CDR1 LNHDA, CDR2 SQIVND (reference sequence). This chain's CDR3 is CASTSDRPNQPQHF. CDR3 coding DNA: TGTGCCAGTACCTCAGACAGGCCCAATCAGCCCCAGCATTTT.

The chain uses TRBV19 and TRBJ1-1; weak D call: TRBD1 (6 bases). V was trimmed by 3 bases and J by 6 bases, leaving 11 bases between them. The CDR3 covers 13 residues. Germline V gene data show CDR1 as LNHDA and CDR2 as SQIVND (reference sequence). Here the CDR3 reads CASSIQGLSEAFF. CDR3 sequence (DNA): TGTGCCAGTAGTATTCAGGGGTTGTCTGAAGCTTTCTTT.

V usage is TRBV5-1 and J usage is TRBJ2-1; 9 bases align to TRBD2. Germline lookup yields CDR1 SGHRS and CDR2 YFSETQ. CDR3 length equals 14 residues. The V and J ends lost 0 bases and 10 bases, in that order; junction bases with no gene match: 5. CDR3 bases: TGCGCCAGCAGCTTGGAGGGACTAGCAGTCGAGCAGTTCTTC. Amino acids: CASSLEGLAVEQFF.

This clone was detected only once. The gene calls are TRBV4-1 and TRBJ2-7; possibly TRBD2 for D (5 bases). Deletions cut 4 bases from V and 0 bases from J, with 13 bases between. The CDR3 has 15 residues. Germline V gives CDR1 MGHRA, CDR2 YSYEKL. The chain's CDR3 is CASSPEVRSSYEQYF. CDR3 DNA: TGCGCCAGCAGCCCGGAGGTCAGGAGCTCCTACGAGCAGTACTTC.

This chain links TRBV28 with TRBJ1-5; the match to TRBD1 covers 10 bases. With 3 bases clipped from V and 6 bases from J, the junction kept 5 bases outside the gene matches. CDR1 and CDR2 from the germline V gene are MDHEN and SYDVKM. CDR3 length equals 15 residues. In DNA form, the CDR3 reads TGTGCCAGCAGTTTGACAGGGGGCATCCCTCAGCCCCAGCATTTT. Amino acids: CASSLTGGIPQPQHF.

The chain has TRBV27 and TRBJ2-3; no definite D call. The CDR3 runs 18 residues. CDR1 is MNHEY, CDR2 SMNVEV, per germline (reference sequence). Trimming stripped 6 bases from V and 2 bases from J, with 24 bases between. This CDR3 is CASSRRVLGTMFTDTQYF. The CDR3 DNA sequence: TGTGCCAGCAGCCGCCGGGTTCTTGGAACTATGTTCACAGATACGCAGTATTTT.

V usage is TRBV23-1 and J usage is TRBJ1-2; D is unresolved. TRBV23-1 qualifies as an ORF whose function is uncertain. This CDR3 is 13 amino acids long. V dropped 2 bases and J dropped 6 bases, with 10 bases sitting between them. The DNA of the CDR3 is TGCGCCAGCAGTCAAGGAAGGAGAGATGGCTACACCTTC. This translates into CASSQGRRDGYTF.

CDR3 DNA sequence: TGTGCCAGCAGCTCGGGACTAGCGGGGTACAATGAGCAGTTCTTC. Amino acid sequence: CASSSGLAGYNEQFF. This chain uses TRBV5-6 with TRBJ2-1; 13 nucleotides align to TRBD2. This CDR3 is built from 15 residues. Per germline, CDR1 SGHDT and CDR2 YYEEEE. The V segment lost 3 bases and the J segment 4 bases; nucleotides outside the gene matches: 1.